Listed below are T cell receptor beta chains from one sample, sequenced in a study of shared T cell receptors in the human thymus. Generated by immunoSEQ multiplex PCR, the TCRdb table keeps only in-frame clones and is missing some. The sample lists hundreds of thousands of clones; 80% to 90% were seen once. This same sample was also part of a study on human thymus T cells.

Sequenced material: thymocytes. The source of these receptors is a girl under three years old with a congenital heart defect. The CDR3 runs from the conserved cysteine through the conserved F or W. Fields, in order: clone size, V gene, D gene, J gene, CDR3 DNA, CDR3 protein. A D gene is named only where the DNA matches it firmly. Size is omitted from some rows. Given values are once, few, many or a class for expanded clones.

NA,TRBV6-1,TRBD2,TRBJ2-3,TGTGCCAGGGGGACTAGCGGGGGGAGCACAGATACGCAGTATTTT,CARGTSGGSTDTQYF
few,TRBV14,NA,TRBJ2-7,TGTGCCAGCAGCCAAGGCAGGTACAAAGGCTTATACTCCTACGAGCAGTACTTC,CASSQGRYKGLYSYEQYF
NA,TRBV7-8,TRBD1,TRBJ1-4,TGTGCCAGCAGCTATTCGCCGGGACAGGGGGAAACTAATGAAAAACTGTTTTTT,CASSYSPGQGETNEKLFF
NA,TRBV9,TRBD1,TRBJ2-3,TGTGCCAGCAGTCACGGCCCCGGGACAGGGGGCAATACTAGCACAGATACGCAGTATTTT,CASSHGPGTGGNTSTDTQYF
NA,TRBV6-5,NA,TRBJ1-3,TGTGCCAGTAGACCAACTACCGTCTCTGGAAACACCATATATTTT,CASRPTTVSGNTIYF
NA,TRBV7-2,TRBD1,TRBJ1-2,TGTGCCAGCAGGGCGTCGACAGGGGCCCCTTATGGCTACACCTTC,CASRASTGAPYGYTF
NA,TRBV7-9,TRBD1,TRBJ2-5,TGTGCCAGCAGCCGACCGGACAGGGAACCGCAAGAGACCCAGTACTTC,CASSRPDREPQETQYF
NA,TRBV4-3,NA,TRBJ2-5,TGCGCCAGCAGCCAAGATCGGGGGATGGAAGAGACCCAGTACTTC,CASSQDRGMEETQYF
NA,TRBV19,TRBD1,TRBJ1-5,TGTGCCAGTACTAAGGGACAGGGGAGGCCTGAGCCCCAGCATTTT,CASTKGQGRPEPQHF
NA,TRBV2,NA,TRBJ2-2,TGTGCCAGCAGTGGATCGGAGCGGGCAGGGGGAATGACCGGGGAGCTGTTTTTT,CASSGSERAGGMTGELFF
NA,TRBV4-1,TRBD2,TRBJ2-3,TGCGCCAGCAGCCAGGCCTCAGGGAGCGGGGAGAGCACAGATACGCAGTATTTT,CASSQASGSGESTDTQYF
NA,TRBV2,TRBD1,TRBJ1-2,TGTGCCAGCAGTGAAGCGCTCGGGACAGGGTGGAACTATGGCTACACCTTC,CASSEALGTGWNYGYTF
NA,TRBV5-6,TRBD1,TRBJ1-2,TGTGCCAGCAGCAATAAGGGGGCATGGTATGGCTACACCTTC,CASSNKGAWYGYTF
NA,TRBV25-1,NA,TRBJ1-4,TGTGCCAGCAGTGAATATTCACCAGCAACTAATGAAAAACTGTTTTTT,CASSEYSPATNEKLFF
NA,TRBV27,NA,TRBJ1-4,TGTGCCAGCAGGAGAACTTCGAGGGCTAATGAAAAACTGTTTTTT,CASRRTSRANEKLFF
NA,TRBV12-5,TRBD2,TRBJ2-2,TGTGCTAGTGGTCAAACCTATACTAGCGGGGAAAACACCGGGGAGCTGTTTTTT,CASGQTYTSGENTGELFF
NA,TRBV28,NA,TRBJ1-1,TGTGCCAGCAGTTTTTCGCCGGTCGGGTCGAGGGGGGGAATGAACACTGAAGCTTTCTTT,CASSFSPVGSRGGMNTEAFF
NA,TRBV5-1,TRBD2,TRBJ2-7,TGCGCCAGCAGCCCGATCGAGTTGGCGGGGGGCAGCTACGAGCAGTACTTC,CASSPIELAGGSYEQYF
NA,TRBV5-6,TRBD1,TRBJ2-7,TGTGCCAGCAGCGACAGGGGGCTAAGTTACGAGCAGTACTTC,CASSDRGLSYEQYF
NA,TRBV11-2,NA,TRBJ2-7,TGTGCCAGCAGCTTAATCGGACAGATCTACGAGCAGTACTTC,CASSLIGQIYEQYF
few,TRBV5-6,NA,TRBJ2-1,TGTGCCAGCGCCGGACTACCCTACAATGAGCAGTTCTTC,CASAGLPYNEQFF
NA,TRBV5-6,NA,TRBJ1-1,TGTGCCAGCAGGTTTCTCGGGGGGCCGAACACTGAAGCTTTCTTT,CASRFLGGPNTEAFF
NA,TRBV11-2,TRBD1,TRBJ1-2,TGTGCCAGCAGCTTAGCAGGTTGGGGGGACAGGTCCTTTAACTATGGCTACACCTTC,CASSLAGWGDRSFNYGYTF
NA,TRBV13,NA,TRBJ1-1,TGTGCCAGCAGACAGAACACTGAAGCTTTCTTT,CASRQNTEAFF
NA,TRBV28,TRBD1,TRBJ2-5,TGTGCCAGCAGGCCTCGGGACAGGGGACCGCGGGAGACCCAGTACTTC,CASRPRDRGPRETQYF
NA,TRBV27,NA,TRBJ2-4,TGTGCCAGCAGTTTTCACCGACTAGCCAAAAACATTCAGTACTTC,CASSFHRLAKNIQYF
NA,TRBV6-5,TRBD1,TRBJ1-5,TGTGCCAGTCGGACAGGGCATGGCAATCAGCCCCAGCATTTT,CASRTGHGNQPQHF
NA,TRBV5-6,TRBD1,TRBJ2-6,TGTGCCAGCAGCTTGCCCCTCGGACAGGGAATGTCTGGGGCCAACGTCCTGACTTTC,CASSLPLGQGMSGANVLTF
NA,TRBV6-1,NA,TRBJ1-2,TGTGCCAGCAGTGAATCATTGGGGAGCCGAGGCTATGGCTACACCTTC,CASSESLGSRGYGYTF
NA,TRBV9,NA,TRBJ1-6,TGTGCCCTGATGGGTGAGGAGGCTAGTTCACCCCTCCACTTT,CALMGEEASSPLHF
NA,TRBV29-1,TRBD2,TRBJ2-1,TGCAGCGTTGAATACCAACTAGCGGGGAGAAACAATGAGCAGTTCTTC,CSVEYQLAGRNNEQFF
NA,TRBV7-2,TRBD1,TRBJ1-2,TGTGCCAGCAGCTACGTGGGACAGCTCTACACCTTC,CASSYVGQLYTF
NA,TRBV6-1,TRBD1,TRBJ1-2,TGTGCCAGCAGCCTCAGGGGGAAGTACTATGGCTACACCTTC,CASSLRGKYYGYTF
NA,TRBV5-8,TRBD1,TRBJ1-4,TGTGCCAGCAGCGCCCGGACAGGGAAGAAGGGTGAAAAACTGTTTTTT,CASSARTGKKGEKLFF
NA,TRBV10-3,NA,TRBJ2-5,TGTGCCATCAGTCTAGGACAGAGCCAAGAGACCCAGTACTTC,CAISLGQSQETQYF
NA,TRBV5-1,NA,TRBJ2-5,TGCGCCAGCAGCTTGTTTCGGCCCCAAAAGCGGGAGACCCAGTACTTC,CASSLFRPQKRETQYF
NA,TRBV28,TRBD1,TRBJ1-1,TGTGCCAGCAGCTCGAGGACAGGCCGTTTTACTGAAGCTTTCTTT,CASSSRTGRFTEAFF
NA,TRBV7-2,NA,TRBJ2-7,TGTGCCAGCACCCACTGGGACGGGGGTAGTACTACCTACGAGCAGTACTTC,CASTHWDGGSTTYEQYF
NA,TRBV15,NA,TRBJ1-2,TGTGCCACCAGCAGAGACCGACAGAGTCCCTTTAACTATGGCTACACCTTC,CATSRDRQSPFNYGYTF
NA,TRBV5-1,TRBD1,TRBJ1-2,TGCGCCAGCAGCTTGGAAGGTGGGACAGCGACTTCTAACTATGGCTACACCTTC,CASSLEGGTATSNYGYTF
NA,TRBV9,NA,TRBJ2-7,TGTGCCAGCAGCGTCCTCGAGACGGGGTACGAGCAGTACTTC,CASSVLETGYEQYF
NA,TRBV7-6,NA,TRBJ2-7,TGTGCCAGCAGCTTATATGGCGGTAGATCGGCCTACGAGCAGTACTTC,CASSLYGGRSAYEQYF
NA,TRBV5-5,NA,TRBJ1-1,TGTGCCAGCAGCTTCTCGACAGTAAACACTGAAGCTTTCTTT,CASSFSTVNTEAFF